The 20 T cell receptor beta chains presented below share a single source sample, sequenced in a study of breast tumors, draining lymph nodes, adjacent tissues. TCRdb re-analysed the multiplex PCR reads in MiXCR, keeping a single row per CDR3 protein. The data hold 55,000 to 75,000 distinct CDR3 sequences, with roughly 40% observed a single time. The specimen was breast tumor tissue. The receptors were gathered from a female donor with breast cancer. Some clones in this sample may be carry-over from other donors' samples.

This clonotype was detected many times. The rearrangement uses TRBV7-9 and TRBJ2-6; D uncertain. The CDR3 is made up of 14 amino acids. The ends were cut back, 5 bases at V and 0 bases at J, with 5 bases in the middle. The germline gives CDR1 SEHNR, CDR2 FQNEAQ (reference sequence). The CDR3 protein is CASSRFSGANVLTF. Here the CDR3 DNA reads TGTGCCAGCAGCCGCTTCTCTGGGGCCAACGTCCTGACTTTC.

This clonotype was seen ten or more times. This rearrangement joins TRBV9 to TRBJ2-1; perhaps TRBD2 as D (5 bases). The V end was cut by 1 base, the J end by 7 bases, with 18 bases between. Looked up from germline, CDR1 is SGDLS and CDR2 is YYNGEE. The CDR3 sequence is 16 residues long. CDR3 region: CASSVTIGLATNEQFF. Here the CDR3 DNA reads TGTGCCAGCAGCGTAACTATAGGTCTAGCTACGAATGAGCAGTTCTTC. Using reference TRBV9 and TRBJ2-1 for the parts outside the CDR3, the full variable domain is DSGVTQTPKHLITATGQRVTLRCSPRSGDLSVYWYQQSLDQGLQFLIQYYNGEERAKGNILERFSAQQFPDLHSELNLSSLELGDSALYFCASSVTIGLATNEQFFGPGTRLTVL.

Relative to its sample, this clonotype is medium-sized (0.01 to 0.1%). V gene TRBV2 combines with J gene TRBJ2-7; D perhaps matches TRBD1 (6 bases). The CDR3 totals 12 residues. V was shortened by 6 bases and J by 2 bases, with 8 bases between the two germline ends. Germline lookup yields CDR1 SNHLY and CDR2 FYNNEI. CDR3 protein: CASRTGTYEQYF. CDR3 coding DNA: TGTGCCAGCAGGACAGGCACCTACGAGCAGTACTTC.

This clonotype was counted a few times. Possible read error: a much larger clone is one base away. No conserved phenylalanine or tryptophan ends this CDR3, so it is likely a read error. The CDR3 DNA follows: TGTGCCAGCAGTTTTCAGGGGGTGGCCGGGGAGCTGTTTTCT. Its translation: CASSFQGVAGELFS. The V and J genes are TRBV12-3 or TRBV12-4 and TRBJ2-2; TRBD1 matches 7 bases. The ends lost 3 bases at V and 6 bases at J; junction bases unmatched: 4. The CDR3 runs to 14 residues.

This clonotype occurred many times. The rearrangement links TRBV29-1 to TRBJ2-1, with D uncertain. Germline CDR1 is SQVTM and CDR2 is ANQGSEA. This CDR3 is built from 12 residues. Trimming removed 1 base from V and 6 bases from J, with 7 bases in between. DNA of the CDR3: TGCAGCGTTGAAGGGGCCGCCAATGAGCAGTTCTTC. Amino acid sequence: CSVEGAANEQFF.

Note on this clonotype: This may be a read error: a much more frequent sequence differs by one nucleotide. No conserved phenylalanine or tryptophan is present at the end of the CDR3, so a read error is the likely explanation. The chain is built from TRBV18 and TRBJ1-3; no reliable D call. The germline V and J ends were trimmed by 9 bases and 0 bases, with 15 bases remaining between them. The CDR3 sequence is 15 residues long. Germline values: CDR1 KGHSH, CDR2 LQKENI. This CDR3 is CASHLDRTSGNTIYL. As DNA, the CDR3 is TGTGCCAGTCATCTAGACCGGACCTCTGGAAACACCATATATCTT.

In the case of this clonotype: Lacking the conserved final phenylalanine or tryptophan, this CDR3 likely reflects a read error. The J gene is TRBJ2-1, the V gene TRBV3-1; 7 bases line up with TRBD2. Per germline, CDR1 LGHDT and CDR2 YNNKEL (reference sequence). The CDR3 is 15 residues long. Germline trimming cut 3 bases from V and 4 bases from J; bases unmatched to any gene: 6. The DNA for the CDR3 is TGTGCCAGCAGCCAGGAGCTAGCGGTATACAATGAGCAGTTCCTC. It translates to CASSQELAVYNEQFL.

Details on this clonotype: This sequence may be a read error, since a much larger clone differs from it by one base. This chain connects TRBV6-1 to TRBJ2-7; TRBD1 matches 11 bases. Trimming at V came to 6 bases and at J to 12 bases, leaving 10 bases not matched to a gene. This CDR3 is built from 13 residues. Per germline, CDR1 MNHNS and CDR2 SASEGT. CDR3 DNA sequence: TGTGCCAGCAGCCAGGACAGGGGGCGATTTGGGTACTTC. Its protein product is CASSQDRGRFGYF.

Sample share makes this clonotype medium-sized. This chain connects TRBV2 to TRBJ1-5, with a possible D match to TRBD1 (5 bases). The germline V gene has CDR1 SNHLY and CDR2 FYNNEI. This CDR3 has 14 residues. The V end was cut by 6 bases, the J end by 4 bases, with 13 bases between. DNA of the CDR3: TGTGCCAGCAGGGGGGGACTCATGAATCAGCCCCAGCATTTT. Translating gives CASRGGLMNQPQHF.

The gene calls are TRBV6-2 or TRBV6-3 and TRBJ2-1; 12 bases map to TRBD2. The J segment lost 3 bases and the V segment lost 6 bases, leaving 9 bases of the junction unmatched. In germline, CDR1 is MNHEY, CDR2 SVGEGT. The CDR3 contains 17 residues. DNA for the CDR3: TGTGCCAGCAGGCTAGCGGGGGGGGCCCACCTCTACAATGAGCAGTTCTTC. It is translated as CASRLAGGAHLYNEQFF.

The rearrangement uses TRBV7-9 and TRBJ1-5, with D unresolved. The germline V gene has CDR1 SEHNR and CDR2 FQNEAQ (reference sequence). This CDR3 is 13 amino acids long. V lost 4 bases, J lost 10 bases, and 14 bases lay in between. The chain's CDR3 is CASSSLDGYPQHF. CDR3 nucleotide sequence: TGTGCCAGCAGCTCCCTGGACGGATACCCCCAGCATTTT.

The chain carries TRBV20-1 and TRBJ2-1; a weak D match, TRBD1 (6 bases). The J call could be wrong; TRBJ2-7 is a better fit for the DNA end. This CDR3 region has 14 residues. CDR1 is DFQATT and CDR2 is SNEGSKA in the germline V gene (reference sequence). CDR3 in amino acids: CSARDEAGAGEQYF. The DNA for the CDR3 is TGCAGTGCTAGAGATGAGGCAGGGGCAGGGGAGCAGTACTTC.

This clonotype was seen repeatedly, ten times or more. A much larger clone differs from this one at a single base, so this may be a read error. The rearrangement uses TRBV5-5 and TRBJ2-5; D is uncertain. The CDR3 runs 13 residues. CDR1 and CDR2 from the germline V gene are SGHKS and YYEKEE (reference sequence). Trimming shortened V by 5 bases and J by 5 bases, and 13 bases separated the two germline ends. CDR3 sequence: CASRQENPETQYF. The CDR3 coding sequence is TGTGCCAGCAGACAAGAGAATCCTGAGACCCAGTACTTC.

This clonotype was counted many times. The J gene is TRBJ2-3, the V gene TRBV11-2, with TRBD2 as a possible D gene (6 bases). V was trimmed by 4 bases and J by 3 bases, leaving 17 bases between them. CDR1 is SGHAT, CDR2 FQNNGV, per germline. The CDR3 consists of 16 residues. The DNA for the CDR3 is TGTGCCAGCAGCTCCAGCCGGGGTAGCGGAACAGATACGCAGTATTTT. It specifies CASSSSRGSGTDTQYF.

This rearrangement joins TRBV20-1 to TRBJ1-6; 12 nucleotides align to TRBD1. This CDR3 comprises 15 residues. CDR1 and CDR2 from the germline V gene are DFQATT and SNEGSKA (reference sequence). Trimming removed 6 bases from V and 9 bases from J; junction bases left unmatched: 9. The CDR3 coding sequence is TGCAGTGCGGGGGGGACAGGGGGCGCCTCTTCACCCCTCCACTTT. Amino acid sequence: CSAGGTGGASSPLHF.

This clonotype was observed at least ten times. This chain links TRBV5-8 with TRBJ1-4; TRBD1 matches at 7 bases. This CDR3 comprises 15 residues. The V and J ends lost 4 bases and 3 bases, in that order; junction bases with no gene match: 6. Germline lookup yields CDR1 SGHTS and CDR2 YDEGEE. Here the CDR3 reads CASSKKGAANEKLFF. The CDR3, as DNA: TGTGCCAGCAGCAAGAAGGGGGCAGCTAATGAAAAACTGTTTTTT.

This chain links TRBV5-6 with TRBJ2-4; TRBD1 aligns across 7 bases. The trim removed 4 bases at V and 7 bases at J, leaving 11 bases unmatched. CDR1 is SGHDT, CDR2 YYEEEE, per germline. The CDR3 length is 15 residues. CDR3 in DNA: TGTGCCAGCAGCGACGCTAAGGGGGCGGTTAACATTCAGTACTTC. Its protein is CASSDAKGAVNIQYF.

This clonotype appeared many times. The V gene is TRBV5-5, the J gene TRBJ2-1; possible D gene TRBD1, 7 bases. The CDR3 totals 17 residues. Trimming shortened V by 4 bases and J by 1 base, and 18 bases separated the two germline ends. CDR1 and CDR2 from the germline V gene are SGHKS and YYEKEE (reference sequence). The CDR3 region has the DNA TGTGCCAGCAGCCCCGGGGAGGCAGGGGGGTCCTACAATGAGCAGTTCTTC. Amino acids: CASSPGEAGGSYNEQFF.

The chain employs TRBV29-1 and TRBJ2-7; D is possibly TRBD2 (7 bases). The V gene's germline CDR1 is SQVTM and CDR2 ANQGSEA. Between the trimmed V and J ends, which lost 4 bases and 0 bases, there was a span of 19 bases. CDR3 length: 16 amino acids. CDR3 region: CSVARGGLAASYEQYF. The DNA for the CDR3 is TGCAGCGTTGCCAGGGGTGGTCTAGCGGCCTCCTACGAGCAGTACTTC.

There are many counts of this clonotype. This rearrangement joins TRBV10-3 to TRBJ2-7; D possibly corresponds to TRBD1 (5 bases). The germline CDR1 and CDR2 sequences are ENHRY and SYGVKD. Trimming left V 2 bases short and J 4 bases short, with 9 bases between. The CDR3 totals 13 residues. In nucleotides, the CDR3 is TGTGCCATCAGTGAGGGGGCGCGGTACGAGCAGTACTTC. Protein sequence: CAISEGARYEQYF.